This TCR beta chain was retrieved from a study of siplizumab effects on memory and regulatory T cells. Findings of the study overall: The naive T cell population seemed more diverse than memory cells and seemed a major contributor to the alloresponse. Treatment with siplizumab left mappable alloreactive CD4+ clones averaging approximately 69% Treg-derived, compared with about 27% in controls.

On this clone: Its antigen remains unidentified.

Using immunoSEQ multiplex PCR, the repertoire was profiled, and TCRdb retains in-frame clones only, with some absent. This sample has 50,000 to 70,000 clones, with roughly 97% found just once. This clonotype was sampled from a human donor in good health. The sequenced sample was naive CD8+ T cells sorted from blood.

In DNA, the CDR3 is TGTGCCAGCAGCGTCACGGGAGATACGCAGTATTTT. As protein: CASSVTGDTQYF. V usage is TRBV9 and J usage is TRBJ2-3; no clear D gene. Per the germline V gene, CDR1 is SGDLS and CDR2 is YYNGEE. V lost 2 bases to trimming and J lost 5 bases, with 6 bases between them. The CDR3 loop spans 12 amino acids.